The clone carrying this TCR beta chain was counted a single time. Its antigen is not identified. The CDR3 totals 13 residues. Germline-derived CDR1 and CDR2 are SQVTM and ANQGSEA. The J segment lost 9 bases and the V segment lost 5 bases, leaving 4 bases of the junction unmatched. Ophthalmopathy in the patients scored at least 3 on Clinical Activity Score and at least 4 on NOSPECS grade, lasting under 3 months. This sample is part of a study of T cells in Graves' hyperthyroidism and ophthalmopathy. General observations from the study: Also found in blood were most expanded thyroid clonotypes above 0.001.

TCR beta CDR3 region amplification was performed from RNA transcripts. The HTBI set primed first-round TCR CDR3 RT-PCR. A single record per CDR3 protein comes from TCRdb applying MiXCR to the multiplex PCR reads. The repertoire holds 500,000 to 550,000 distinct CDR3 sequences, about 20% seen once, with 47% in the top ten. J is TRBJ2-1 and V is TRBV29-1, with TRBD2 identical over 13 bases. The material sequenced was blood. The receptor's source is a middle-aged man with Graves' ophthalmopathy. CDR3 sequence (DNA): TGCAGCGTTACTAGCGGGAGGGGGTCTGAGCAGTTCTTC. It codes for CSVTSGRGSEQFF.